This T cell receptor (beta chain) is drawn from a study of cytomegalovirus exposure and HLA in healthy donors. General study findings and limits: A few chains tied to CMV proved CMV antigen-specific in vitro.

The CDR3 covers 15 residues. Germline V gene data show CDR1 as SEHNR and CDR2 as FQNEAQ (reference sequence). Primers for the PCR totalled 60 Vbeta and 13 Jbeta. TCRdb's copy holds only in-frame clones and misses some; the assay was immunoSEQ multiplex PCR. The sample records more than 120,000 clones, roughly 80% being singletons. This clone was detected only a few times. Its antigen remains unidentified. Sequence at one end of the junction differs from germline and may be a read error. What was sequenced was PBMCs. This chain joins TRBV7-9 and TRBJ1-4; 7 nucleotides align to TRBD1. The TCR sequence derives from a woman in her 30s in good health and CMV-seronegative. The CDR3 sequence: CSSSSYRGYREKLFF. CDR3 bases: TGTTCCAGCAGCTCCTACAGGGGCTATCGTGAAAAACTGTTTTTT.